This is a list of T cell receptor beta chains from one sample in a study of shared clonotypes between healthy human individuals. Method: immunoSEQ multiplex PCR; TCRdb's copy keeps in-frame clones and lacks some. The sample shows over a million clones, around 97% of them seen only once. Sequencing was performed on naive CD4+ T cells sorted from blood. These receptors all stem from a man aged 30 to 45 in good health. The CDR3 runs from the conserved cysteine through the conserved F or W. A D gene is named only where the DNA matches it firmly.

v_gene	d_gene	j_gene	CDR3nt	CDR3aa
TRBV6-5	-	TRBJ2-2	TGTGCCAGCAGGGACAAGAACACCGGGGAGCTGTTTTTT	CASRDKNTGELFF
TRBV6-6	-	TRBJ2-3	TGTGCCAGCAGTTACGGAGATACGCAGTATTTT	CASSYGDTQYF
TRBV7-9	TRBD1	TRBJ1-5	TGTGCCAGCAGCTGGGGGACAGGCGGCACTCAGCCCCAGCATTTT	CASSWGTGGTQPQHF
TRBV4-3	-	TRBJ2-7	TGCGCCAGCAGCCAAGTAGGAGGGGACTACGAGCAGTACTTC	CASSQVGGDYEQYF
TRBV27	TRBD2	TRBJ2-2	TGTGCCAGCAGTTTCGCGGGAGTTGGTTTGTTTTTGCATACCGGGGAGCTGTTTTTT	CASSFAGVGLFLHTGELFF
TRBV2	TRBD1	TRBJ2-1	TGTGCCAGCAGTGGTGTGAGGGGGCCAGGACAGAGTGAGTTCTTC	CASSGVRGPGQSEFF
TRBV7-9	TRBD1	TRBJ2-3	TGTGCCAGCAGTCGGACAGGGTTGACAGATACGCAGTATTTT	CASSRTGLTDTQYF
TRBV18	-	TRBJ1-5	TGTGCCAGCTCACCAGGCTTCAGCAATCAGCCCCAGCATTTT	CASSPGFSNQPQHF
TRBV18	-	TRBJ1-4	TGTGCCAGCTCACGGGCGATCGATGAGGAAAAACTGTTTTTT	CASSRAIDEEKLFF
TRBV7-9	TRBD1	TRBJ1-1	TGTGCCAGCGGCCTGGGACAGGGGAGTACTGAAGCTTTCTTT	CASGLGQGSTEAFF